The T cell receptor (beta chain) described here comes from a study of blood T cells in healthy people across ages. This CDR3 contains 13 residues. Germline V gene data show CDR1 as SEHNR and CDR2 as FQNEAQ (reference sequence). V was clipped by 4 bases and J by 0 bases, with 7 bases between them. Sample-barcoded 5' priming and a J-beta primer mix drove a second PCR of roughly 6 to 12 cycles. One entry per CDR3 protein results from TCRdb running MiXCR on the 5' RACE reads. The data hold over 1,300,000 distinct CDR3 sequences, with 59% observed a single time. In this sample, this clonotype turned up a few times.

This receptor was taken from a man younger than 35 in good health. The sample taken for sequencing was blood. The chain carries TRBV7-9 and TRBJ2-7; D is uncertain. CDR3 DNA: TGTGCCAGCAGCTCAGAGGACTCCTACGAGCAGTACTTC. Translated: CASSSEDSYEQYF.